A single sample gave rise to the 27 T cell receptor beta chains below, sequenced in a study of shared clonotypes between healthy human individuals. The data were produced by immunoSEQ multiplex PCR, yet TCRdb's version contains in-frame clones alone and is incomplete. Of 100,000 or so clones in the sample, roughly 70% were seen once. Sample: memory CD8+ T cells sorted from blood. As for subset: CD45RO+ cells pooled with CCR7-negative TemRA cells. These receptors were obtained from a woman aged 25 to 39 in good health.

The chain uses TRBV4-1 and TRBJ2-2; D may be TRBD2 (6 bases). Germline assignment: CDR1 MGHRA and CDR2 YSYEKL. The V end was cut by 5 bases, the J end by 3 bases, with 16 bases between. CDR3 size: 16 residues. The CDR3 protein is CASSIAGSWDTGELFF. Here the CDR3 DNA reads TGCGCCAGCAGCATTGCGGGGTCCTGGGACACCGGGGAGCTGTTTTTT.

This clone was recorded at least ten times. The rearrangement joins TRBV19 to TRBJ1-2; D gene unclear. The CDR3 loop spans 12 amino acids. Germline CDR1 LNHDA, CDR2 SQIVND (reference sequence). Trimming shortened V by 4 bases and J by 6 bases, and 9 bases separated the two germline ends. This chain's CDR3 is CASSTTLDGYTF. The DNA of the CDR3 is TGTGCCAGTAGTACAACCCTGGATGGCTACACCTTC.

V and J are TRBV28 and TRBJ2-7; D remains unclear. CDR3 size: 11 residues. Deletions cut 3 bases from V and 5 bases from J, with 5 bases between. The germline V gene has CDR1 MDHEN and CDR2 SYDVKM. CDR3 in DNA: TGTGCCAGCAGTTTTGGGCACGAGCAGTACTTC. Amino acid sequence: CASSFGHEQYF.

Note on this clone: Being one base from a much bigger clone, this may be a read error. This rearrangement joins TRBV6-1 to TRBJ2-6; perhaps TRBD1 as D (6 bases). There are 15 residues in the CDR3. V lost 4 bases, J lost 0 bases, and 7 bases lay in between. Germline V gene data show CDR1 as MNHNS and CDR2 as SASEGT. DNA of the CDR3: TGTGCCAGCAGTGTAGGGGGCTCTGGGGCCAACGTCCTGACTTTC. Translation gives CASSVGGSGANVLTF.

The rearrangement joins TRBV23-1 to TRBJ2-2; D remains ambiguous. TRBV23-1 is labeled an ORF, and its function is uncertain. Trimming cost V 0 bases and J 8 bases, with 7 bases left between them. CDR3 length: 13 amino acids. CDR3 nucleotides: TGCGCCAGCAGTCAATCCCCCCCGGGGGAGCTGTTTTTT. It codes for CASSQSPPGELFF.

This rearrangement joins TRBV11-2 to TRBJ2-3, with 7 bases identical to TRBD2. The V segment lost 5 bases and the J segment 3 bases; nucleotides outside the gene matches: 5. Germline loops: CDR1 SGHAT, CDR2 FQNNGV. The CDR3 loop spans 14 amino acids. The CDR3 DNA is TGTGCCAGCAGCAGGGCGGGGGTTACAGATACGCAGTATTTT. It codes for CASSRAGVTDTQYF.

This chain joins TRBV5-1 and TRBJ2-2; a possible D gene is TRBD2 (5 bases). Germline V gene lookup returns CDR1 SGHRS and CDR2 YFSETQ. The CDR3 runs 17 residues. The germline V and J ends were trimmed by 4 bases and 0 bases, with 16 bases remaining between them. The CDR3 nucleotides are TGCGCCAGCAGCCTCATACTAGTTCCCGCGAACACCGGGGAGCTGTTTTTT. Amino acid sequence: CASSLILVPANTGELFF.

This clone appeared many times. The chain recombines TRBV6-4 with TRBJ2-3; 11 bases match TRBD2. Germline V lookup: CDR1 MRHNA, CDR2 SNTAGT. The CDR3 runs to 15 residues. V shed 5 bases, J shed 2 bases, and the junction held 3 bases outside the gene matches. The CDR3 sequence is CASSLLAGDTDTQYF. As DNA, the CDR3 is TGTGCCAGCAGTCTACTAGCGGGAGACACAGATACGCAGTATTTT.

The CDR3 nucleotides are TGCAGCGTTGAAGGCAAGACAGCCCACTATGGCTACACCTTC. Its protein product is CSVEGKTAHYGYTF. The chain carries TRBV29-1 and TRBJ1-2, with D tentatively TRBD1 (5 bases). The germline gives CDR1 SQVTM, CDR2 ANQGSEA. This CDR3 is built from 14 residues. Trimming shortened V by 1 base and J by 3 bases, and 12 bases separated the two germline ends. Full variable domain (missing parts from reference TRBV29-1 and TRBJ1-2): SAVISQKPSRDICQRGTSLTIQCQVDSQVTMMFWYRQQPGQSLTLIATANQGSEATYESGFVIDKFPISRPNLTFSTLTVSNMSPEDSSIYLCSVEGKTAHYGYTFGSGTRLTVV.

The rearrangement uses TRBV5-3 and TRBJ2-7; D gene ambiguous. TRBV5-3 is an ORF; its function is uncertain. V gave up 10 bases and J gave up 3 bases, with 17 bases separating them. The CDR3 loop spans 13 amino acids. The CDR3 here is CAPISNQSYEQYF. Written as DNA, the CDR3 is TGTGCCCCAATCTCCAATCAGAGCTACGAGCAGTACTTC.

J is TRBJ1-2 and V is TRBV29-1, with a tentative D call TRBD1 (5 bases). The V gene's germline CDR1 is SQVTM and CDR2 ANQGSEA. The CDR3 runs 13 residues. Trimming stripped 0 bases from V and 7 bases from J, with 12 bases between. The CDR3 region is CSVEDRVQGGYTF. In DNA form, the CDR3 reads TGCAGCGTTGAAGATCGGGTCCAGGGTGGCTACACCTTC.

In its sample, this clone was seen many times. V usage is TRBV7-6 and J usage is TRBJ2-1, with 12 bases identical to TRBD2. The CDR3 sequence is 16 residues long. Looked up from germline, CDR1 is SGHVS and CDR2 is FNYEAQ. Losses at the gene ends were 7 bases for V and 1 base for J; bases not matched to a gene: 5. The CDR3 loop is CASTRTSGTSYNEQFF. CDR3 nucleotide sequence: TGTGCCAGCACCCGGACTAGCGGGACTTCCTACAATGAGCAGTTCTTC. The entire variable domain, with the rest obtained from reference TRBV7-6 and TRBJ2-1, is as follows: GAGVSQSPRYKVTKRGQDVALRCDPISGHVSLYWYRQALGQGPEFLTYFNYEAQQDKSGLPNDRFSAERPEGSISTLTIQRTEQRDSAMYRCASTRTSGTSYNEQFFGPGTRLTVL.

V is TRBV7-2 and J is TRBJ2-7; D remains unclear. The germline CDR1 and CDR2 sequences are SGHTA and FQGNSA. Trimming took 0 bases from V and 7 from J, leaving 16 bases between them. This CDR3 spans 15 amino acids. CDR3 amino acids: CASSLASRWVLEQYF. The DNA for the CDR3 is TGTGCCAGCAGCTTAGCCTCGCGGTGGGTCTTGGAGCAGTACTTC.

This rearrangement joins TRBV25-1 to TRBJ2-1; 8 positions match TRBD2. The CDR3 has 16 amino acids. V was clipped by 4 bases and J by 4 bases; unmatched bases: 9. Germline V gene sequence: CDR1 MGHDK, CDR2 SYGVNS. CDR3 protein: CASSGGGEREYNEQFF. The DNA for the CDR3 is TGTGCCAGCAGTGGGGGGGGCGAGCGGGAGTACAATGAGCAGTTCTTC.

The chain uses TRBV7-2 and TRBJ2-5; 14 bases map to TRBD2. The DNA end lines up better with TRBJ2-7; the J call may be wrong. The CDR3 spans 15 residues. Germline assignment: CDR1 SGHTA and CDR2 FQGNSA. CDR3 DNA: TGTGCCAGCAGGGGACTAGCGGGAGAGAGCTACGAGCAGTACTTC. Translation gives CASRGLAGESYEQYF.

The J gene is TRBJ2-1, the V gene TRBV7-3; 14 nucleotides line up with TRBD2. The CDR3 is 16 residues long. The V segment lost 4 bases and the J segment 9 bases; nucleotides outside the gene matches: 8. The germline V gene encodes CDR1 SGHTA and CDR2 FQGTGA. The CDR3 DNA reads TGTGCCAGCAGCTCCGGGACTAGCGGGGGCCAGGGTGAGCAGTTCTTC. Translating gives CASSSGTSGGQGEQFF.

The rearrangement uses TRBV28 and TRBJ2-5; the match to TRBD2 covers 11 bases. The CDR3 is 16 amino acids. CDR1 and CDR2 from the germline V gene are MDHEN and SYDVKM. V dropped 6 bases and J dropped 9; count of bases not matched to a gene: 15. CDR3 bases: TGTGCCAGCAGCCACGGACTAGCGGGCCTTCAAAAGGCCCAGTACTTC. Translating it yields CASSHGLAGLQKAQYF.

The chain combines TRBV11-2 with TRBJ2-5; TRBD2 matches 7 bases. This CDR3 has 13 residues. After removal of 3 bases from V and 5 bases from J, the junction contained 3 bases not matched to a gene. The germline V gene encodes CDR1 SGHAT and CDR2 FQNNGV. CDR3 region: CASSFAGEETQYF. The CDR3 bases are TGTGCCAGCAGCTTTGCGGGAGAGGAGACCCAGTACTTC.

The genes are TRBV27 and TRBJ2-7; 10 nucleotides line up with TRBD2. Unmatched junction bases numbered 16, after V lost 2 bases and J lost 6 bases. The CDR3 spans 18 residues. Looked up from germline, CDR1 is MNHEY and CDR2 is SMNVEV (reference sequence). The CDR3 DNA is TGTGCCAGCAGTTTAAGGAGGGGTCGAGCGGGAGGGCCGACCGAGCAGTACTTC. Encoded protein: CASSLRRGRAGGPTEQYF.

The gene calls are TRBV7-2 and TRBJ2-2; either TRBD1 or TRBD2 may fit D (5 bases each). Germline CDR1 reads SGHTA; CDR2 reads FQGNSA. V lost 4 bases, J lost 5 bases, and 26 bases lay in between. There are 19 residues in the CDR3. The CDR3 region has the DNA TGTGCCAGCAGCTCCCCCTTTCTGGGACCGACAATTGTGACCGGGGAGCTGTTTTTT. The encoded protein is CASSSPFLGPTIVTGELFF.

This clone was recorded only once. The chain combines TRBV4-1 with TRBJ1-1; no firm D call. This CDR3 region has 15 residues. V was trimmed by 1 base and J by 6 bases, leaving 15 bases between them. CDR1 is MGHRA, CDR2 YSYEKL, per germline. The CDR3 sequence is CASSQGTLGSAEAFF. The CDR3 DNA is TGCGCCAGCAGCCAAGGCACCCTGGGGTCCGCTGAAGCTTTCTTT.

In its sample, this clone ranks as medium-sized. The rearrangement uses TRBV4-2 and TRBJ2-7; TRBD2 matches 8 bases. The V and J ends lost 3 bases and 5 bases, in that order; junction bases with no gene match: 12. Germline assignment: CDR1 LGHNA and CDR2 YNFKEQ. The CDR3 has 16 amino acids. The CDR3 region has the DNA TGTGCCAGCAGCCACGAAAGCGGGAGAGGGGGTGACGAGCAGTACTTC. It specifies CASSHESGRGGDEQYF.

The genes are TRBV6-5 and TRBJ2-7; TRBD1 matches 9 bases. The CDR3 spans 14 residues. CDR1 is MNHEY, CDR2 SVGAGI, per germline. Trimming cost V 6 bases and J 5 bases; bases outside gene matches: 8. As DNA, the CDR3 is TGTGCCAGCAGGGGGGACAGGGAGATTGACGAGCAGTACTTC. Its protein product is CASRGDREIDEQYF.

V gene TRBV13 combines with J gene TRBJ2-4; D might be TRBD2 (6 bases). V was pared by 5 bases and J by 1 base, with 9 bases between. This CDR3 region has 14 residues. The germline V gene has CDR1 PRHDT and CDR2 FYEKMQ (reference sequence). CDR3 in amino acids: CASSGEVAKNIQYF. As DNA, the CDR3 is TGTGCCAGCAGCGGGGAGGTTGCCAAAAACATTCAGTACTTC.

This clone was picked up many times. This sample also contains other DNA sequences that code for the same CDR3. The gene calls are TRBV5-1 and TRBJ1-1; D might be TRBD1 (5 bases). The CDR3 extends over 13 amino acids. V was pared by 3 bases and J by 2 bases, with 8 bases between. Germline CDR1 is SGHRS and CDR2 is YFSETQ. The CDR3 nucleotides are TGCGCCAGCAGCTCGGGGGTAAACACTGAAGCTTTCTTT. The encoded protein is CASSSGVNTEAFF. Using reference TRBV5-1 and TRBJ1-1 for the parts outside the CDR3, the full variable domain is KAGVTQTPRYLIKTRGQQVTLSCSPISGHRSVSWYQQTPGQGLQFLFEYFSETQRNKGNFPGRFSGRQFSNSRSEMNVSTLELGDSALYLCASSSGVNTEAFFGQGTRLTVV.

The chain has TRBV11-2 and TRBJ1-4, with 7 bases fitting TRBD1. Per the germline V gene, CDR1 is SGHAT and CDR2 is FQNNGV. With 1 base clipped from V and 7 bases from J, the junction kept 6 bases outside the gene matches. The length of the CDR3 is 15 residues. In DNA form, the CDR3 reads TGTGCCAGCAGCTTAGTAAGGGGGCGCGGTGAAAAACTGTTTTTT. It encodes CASSLVRGRGEKLFF.

The rearrangement joins TRBV7-9 to TRBJ1-3, with TRBD1 as a possible D gene (6 bases). The CDR3 covers 14 residues. Germline loops: CDR1 SEHNR, CDR2 FQNEAQ (reference sequence). V lost 11 bases to trimming and J lost 0 bases, with 14 bases between them. The CDR3 loop reads CAGLDSHSGNTIYF. Written as DNA, the CDR3 is TGTGCCGGACTGGACAGCCACTCTGGAAACACCATATATTTT.